This T cell receptor (beta chain) was sequenced during a study of cytotoxic CD8 clonotypes in ibrutinib-treated CLL. Deletions cut 2 bases from V and 6 bases from J, with 11 bases between. CDR3 length equals 13 residues. CDR1 GTSNPN and CDR2 SVGIG come from the germline V gene (reference sequence). Some clones are missing from TCRdb's copy, which holds only in-frame ones; the method was immunoSEQ multiplex PCR. The table shows tens of thousands of clones, with roughly 62% occurring only once. Material: PBMCs, obtained after 24 months of ibrutinib treatment. This rearrangement joins TRBV30 to TRBJ1-3, with unresolved D. The source is a human donor with chronic lymphocytic leukemia. The CDR3 sequence is CAWSKGALNTIYF. In nucleotides, the CDR3 is TGTGCCTGGAGTAAAGGCGCATTAAACACCATATATTTT.